This T cell receptor beta chain was identified in a study of blood T cell repertoires in COVID-19. Study as a whole: Specimens from acute and convalescent COVID-19 originated in the United States, Italy and Spain. The analysed material was cDNA or gDNA that came from T cells, B-cell-depleted T cells, or PBMCs.

Generated by immunoSEQ multiplex PCR, the TCRdb table keeps only in-frame clones and is missing some. Here the sample spans some 240,000 clones, approximately 84% being singletons. Grouping used clinical history reported by participants in a survey and questionnaire. The V gene lost 0 bases and the J gene lost 0 bases, with 14 bases spanning the gap. The germline V gene has CDR1 SGHAT and CDR2 FQNNGV. This CDR3 region has 17 residues. Sequenced sample: PBMCs or T cells enriched from blood (not recorded which). This chain uses TRBV11-2 with TRBJ2-5; no firm D call. The source of this sequence is a woman in her forties or fifties who had been exposed to COVID-19. CDR3 nucleotides: TGTGCCAGCAGCTTAGATTTGGCGGTTTGGTACCAAGAGACCCAGTACTTC. This encodes CASSLDLAVWYQETQYF.